This TCR beta chain emerged from a study of T cell responses to AZD1222 COVID-19 vaccine. Points from the study as a whole: Donors were mostly white British, more females; clonal diversity possibly underestimated.

To note about this clone: Its antigen is not known.

J lost 0 bases, V lost 5 bases, and 4 bases had no gene match. The CDR3 is 15 residues long. From germline, CDR1 is SGHNT and CDR2 YENEEA. Clones were read by immunoSEQ multiplex PCR, and TCRdb kept only the in-frame ones, dropping some. The profile shows 90,000 to 150,000 clones, about 90% of them singletons. The chain combines TRBV11-3 with TRBJ2-1, with 7 bases aligning to TRBD1. This clonotype was sampled from an adult in good health. The input for sequencing was peripheral blood, taken on day 0 of AZD1222 vaccination. The CDR3 region is CASSRRDSSYNEQFF. In DNA, the CDR3 is TGTGCCAGCAGCCGCCGGGACAGCTCCTACAATGAGCAGTTCTTC. Full variable domain (rest looked up from reference TRBV11-3 and TRBJ2-1): EAGVVQSPRYKIIEKKQPVAFWCNPISGHNTLYWYLQNLGQGPELLIRYENEEAVDDSQLPKDRFSAERLKGVDSTLKIQPAELGDSAVYLCASSRRDSSYNEQFFGPGTRLTVL.